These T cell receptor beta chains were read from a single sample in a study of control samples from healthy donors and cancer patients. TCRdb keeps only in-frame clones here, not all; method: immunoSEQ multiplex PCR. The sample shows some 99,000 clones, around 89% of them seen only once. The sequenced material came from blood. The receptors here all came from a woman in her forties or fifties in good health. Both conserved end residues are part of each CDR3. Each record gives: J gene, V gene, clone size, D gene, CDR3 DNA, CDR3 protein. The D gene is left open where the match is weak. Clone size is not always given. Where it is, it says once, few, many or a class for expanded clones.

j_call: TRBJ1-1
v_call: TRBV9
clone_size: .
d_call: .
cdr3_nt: TGTGCCAGCAGCGTAGAAGGCATGAACACTGAAGCTTTCTTT
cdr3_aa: CASSVEGMNTEAFF

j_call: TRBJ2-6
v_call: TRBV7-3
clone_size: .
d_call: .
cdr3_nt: TGTGCCAGCAGCCCGACTAGTTCTGGGGCCAACGTCCTGACTTTC
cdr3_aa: CASSPTSSGANVLTF

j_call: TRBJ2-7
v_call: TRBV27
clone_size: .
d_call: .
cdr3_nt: TGTGCCAGCAGCTGGAATAGGGGTTTTGGCGAGCAGTACTTC
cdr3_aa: CASSWNRGFGEQYF

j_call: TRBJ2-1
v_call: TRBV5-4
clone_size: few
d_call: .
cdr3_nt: TGTGCCAGCAGCTCGCCCACAGGCAGAAACAATGAGCAGTTCTTC
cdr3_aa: CASSSPTGRNNEQFF

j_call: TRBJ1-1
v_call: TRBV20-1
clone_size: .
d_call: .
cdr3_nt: TGCAGTGCTAGTATGAACACTGAAGCTTTCTTT
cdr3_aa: CSASMNTEAFF

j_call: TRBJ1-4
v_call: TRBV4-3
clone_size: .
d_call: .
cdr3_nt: TGCGCCAGCAGCCAAGATCGGGGGCGCGGTGAAAAACTGTTTTTT
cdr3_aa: CASSQDRGRGEKLFF

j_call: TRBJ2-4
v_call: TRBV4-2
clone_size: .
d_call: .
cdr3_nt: TGTGCCAGCAGCCAAGGTGACGGAGGGGCGCGGTACTTC
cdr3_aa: CASSQGDGGARYF

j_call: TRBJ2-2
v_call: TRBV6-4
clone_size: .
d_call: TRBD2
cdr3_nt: TGTGCCAGCAGGCAACTAGCGGGCAACACCGGGGAGCTGTTTTTT
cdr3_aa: CASRQLAGNTGELFF

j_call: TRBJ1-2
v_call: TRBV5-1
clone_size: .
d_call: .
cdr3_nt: TGCGCCAGCAGCTTGTCTCTTGTAGGGACCTCCGGGTATGGCTACACCTTC
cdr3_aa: CASSLSLVGTSGYGYTF

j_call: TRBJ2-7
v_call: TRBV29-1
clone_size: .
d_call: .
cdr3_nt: TGCAGCGTTGGGGCCTTCTCCTACGAGCAGTACTTC
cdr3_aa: CSVGAFSYEQYF

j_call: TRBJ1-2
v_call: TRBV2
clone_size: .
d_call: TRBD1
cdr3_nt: TGTGCCAAGCTCGGGACAGTGGACGGCTACACCTTC
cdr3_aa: CAKLGTVDGYTF

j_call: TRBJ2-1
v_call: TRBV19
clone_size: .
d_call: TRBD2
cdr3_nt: TGTGCCAGTAGTATCCTTAAGACTAGCGGGTCCTACAATGAGCAGTTCTTC
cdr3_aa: CASSILKTSGSYNEQFF

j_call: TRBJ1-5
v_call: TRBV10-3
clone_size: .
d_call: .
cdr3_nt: TGTGCCATCGGCCCAGTGAATCAGCCCCAGCATTTT
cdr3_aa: CAIGPVNQPQHF

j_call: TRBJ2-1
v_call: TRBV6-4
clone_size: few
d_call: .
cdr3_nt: TGTGCCAGTTCCCGGGACTTTAACAATGAGCAGTTCTTC
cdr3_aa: CASSRDFNNEQFF

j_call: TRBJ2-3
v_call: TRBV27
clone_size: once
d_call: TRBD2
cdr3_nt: TGTGCCAGCAGTTCGCTTGCTTTACTAGCGGGGAGAGATACGCAGTATTTT
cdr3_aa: CASSSLALLAGRDTQYF

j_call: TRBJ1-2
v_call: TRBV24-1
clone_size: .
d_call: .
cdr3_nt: TGTGCCACCAGTGGTCCAGATGGCTACACCTTC
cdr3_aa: CATSGPDGYTF

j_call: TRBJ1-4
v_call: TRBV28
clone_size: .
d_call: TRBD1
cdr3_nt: TGTGCCAGCAGCCTAACAGGGGCCTCTAATGAAAAACTGTTTTTT
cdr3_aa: CASSLTGASNEKLFF

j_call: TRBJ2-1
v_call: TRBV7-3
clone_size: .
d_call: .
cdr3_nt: TGTGCCAGCAGCTTAAGTAGCGGAAATGAGCAGTTCTTC
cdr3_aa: CASSLSSGNEQFF

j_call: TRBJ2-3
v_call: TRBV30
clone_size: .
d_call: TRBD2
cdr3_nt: TGTGCCTACTCCCTAGCGGGAGTGAGCACAGATACGCAGTATTTT
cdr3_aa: CAYSLAGVSTDTQYF

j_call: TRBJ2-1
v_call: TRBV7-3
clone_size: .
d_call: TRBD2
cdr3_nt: TGTGCCAGCAGCTTAATTGGGCGGGAGGATTTCCCCTACAATGAGCAGTTCTTC
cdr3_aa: CASSLIGREDFPYNEQFF

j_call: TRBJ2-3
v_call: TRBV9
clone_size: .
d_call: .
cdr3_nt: TGTGCCAGCAGCGGAGACCGGGATACGCAGTATTTT
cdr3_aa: CASSGDRDTQYF

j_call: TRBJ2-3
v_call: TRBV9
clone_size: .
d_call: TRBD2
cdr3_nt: TGTGCCAGCAGCCCGCAGGGACTAGCGGGGGGTGGCACAGATACGCAGTATTTT
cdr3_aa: CASSPQGLAGGGTDTQYF

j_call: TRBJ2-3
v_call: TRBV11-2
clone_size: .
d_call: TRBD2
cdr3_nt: TGTGCCAGCAGCTTTGGTAGCGGGACAGATACGCAGTATTTT
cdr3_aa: CASSFGSGTDTQYF

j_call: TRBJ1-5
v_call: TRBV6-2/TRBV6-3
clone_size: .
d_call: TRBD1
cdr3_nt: TGTGCCAGCAGTTCCCTCGACAGGGACAATCAGCCCCAGCATTTT
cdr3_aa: CASSSLDRDNQPQHF

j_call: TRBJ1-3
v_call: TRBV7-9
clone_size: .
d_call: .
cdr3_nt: TGTGCCAGCAGTGCAGGGTCCTCTGGAAACACCATATATTTT
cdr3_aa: CASSAGSSGNTIYF

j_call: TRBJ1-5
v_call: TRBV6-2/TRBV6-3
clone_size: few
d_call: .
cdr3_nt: TGTGCCAGCAGCCGCGTGCGGTCCAATCAGCCCCAGCATTTT
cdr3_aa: CASSRVRSNQPQHF

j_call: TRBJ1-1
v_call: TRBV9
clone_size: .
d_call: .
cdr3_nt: TGTGCCAGCAGCGTAAGCCATACAGGTGTTAACACTGAAGCTTTCTTT
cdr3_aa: CASSVSHTGVNTEAFF

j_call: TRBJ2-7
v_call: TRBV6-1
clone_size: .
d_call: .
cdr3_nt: TGTGCCAGCAGTGAAAGGGCAGGGCTCGGGCAGTACTTC
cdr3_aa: CASSERAGLGQYF

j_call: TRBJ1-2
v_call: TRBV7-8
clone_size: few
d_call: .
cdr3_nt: TGTGCCAGCAGCTTCGCCAGGGATGGCTACACCTTC
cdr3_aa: CASSFARDGYTF

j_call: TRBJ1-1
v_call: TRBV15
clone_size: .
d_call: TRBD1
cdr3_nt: TGTGCCACCAGCGTTCAACAGGGGGTCGACACTGAAGCTTTCTTT
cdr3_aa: CATSVQQGVDTEAFF

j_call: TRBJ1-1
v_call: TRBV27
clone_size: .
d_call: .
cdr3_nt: TGTGCCAGCAGTTTGGTCGGGCAAGAAGCTTTCTTT
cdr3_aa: CASSLVGQEAFF

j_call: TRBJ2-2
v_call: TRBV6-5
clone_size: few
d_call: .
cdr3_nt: TGTGCCAGCATTCCCCACACCCAAGGTGTCGGGGAGCTGTTTTTT
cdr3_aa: CASIPHTQGVGELFF

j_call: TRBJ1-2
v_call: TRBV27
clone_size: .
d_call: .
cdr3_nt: TGTGCCAGCAGTCCCCCAGGCGCCTCTAGGGGGAATAACTATGGCTACACCTTC
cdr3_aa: CASSPPGASRGNNYGYTF

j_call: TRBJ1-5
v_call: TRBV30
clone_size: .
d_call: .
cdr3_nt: TGTGCCTGGAGTGTATTGAGCAATCAGCCCCAGCATTTT
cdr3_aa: CAWSVLSNQPQHF

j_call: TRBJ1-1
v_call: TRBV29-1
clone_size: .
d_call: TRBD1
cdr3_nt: TGCAGCGTTGGACAGGGGCCGGGAACTGAAGCTTTCTTT
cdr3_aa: CSVGQGPGTEAFF

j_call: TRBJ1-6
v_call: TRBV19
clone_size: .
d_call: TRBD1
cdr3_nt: TGTGCCAGTAGTATAAAGGGGACAGCCGATAATTCACCCCTCCACTTT
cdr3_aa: CASSIKGTADNSPLHF

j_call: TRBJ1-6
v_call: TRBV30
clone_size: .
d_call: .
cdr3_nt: TGTGCCTTACAGGAGAGCTCCTATAATTCACCCCTCCACTTT
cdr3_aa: CALQESSYNSPLHF

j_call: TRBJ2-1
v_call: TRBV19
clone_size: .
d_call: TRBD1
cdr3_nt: TGTGCCAGTAGTATGGGTTCAGGGGGTTATGAGCAGTTCTTC
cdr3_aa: CASSMGSGGYEQFF

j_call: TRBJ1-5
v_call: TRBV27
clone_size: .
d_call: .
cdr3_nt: TGTGCCAGCAGTTTTCTGGGGCAGCTAAATCAGCCCCAGCATTTT
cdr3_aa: CASSFLGQLNQPQHF

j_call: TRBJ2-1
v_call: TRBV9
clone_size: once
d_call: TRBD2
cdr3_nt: TGTGCCAGCAGCGTACTAGCGGGGGACAATGAGCAGTTCTTC
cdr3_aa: CASSVLAGDNEQFF

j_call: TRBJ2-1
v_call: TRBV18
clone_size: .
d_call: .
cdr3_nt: TGTGCCAGCTCGTTCGGGTACAATGAGCAGTTCTTC
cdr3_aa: CASSFGYNEQFF

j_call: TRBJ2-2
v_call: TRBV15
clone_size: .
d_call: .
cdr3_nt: TGTGCCACCAGCAGAGGGGGATCCGGGGAGCTGTTTTTT
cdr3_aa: CATSRGGSGELFF

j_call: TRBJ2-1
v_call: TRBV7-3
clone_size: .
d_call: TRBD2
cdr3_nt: TGTGCCAGCAGCTTAAATCAGCGGGGGATCGGTAATGAGCAGTTCTTC
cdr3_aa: CASSLNQRGIGNEQFF

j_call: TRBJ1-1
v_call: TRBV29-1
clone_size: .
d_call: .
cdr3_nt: TGCAGCGTTGTATTCCCATCGGTCACTGAAGCTTTCTTT
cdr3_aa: CSVVFPSVTEAFF

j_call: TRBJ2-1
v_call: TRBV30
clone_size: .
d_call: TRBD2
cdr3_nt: TGTGCCTGGAGAGAGGGACTAGCTCTCGATGAGCAGTTCTTC
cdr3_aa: CAWREGLALDEQFF

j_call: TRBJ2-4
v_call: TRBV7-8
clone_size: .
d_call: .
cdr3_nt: TGTGCCAGCAGCCAAGGGGGGTGGAACATTCAGTACTTC
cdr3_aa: CASSQGGWNIQYF

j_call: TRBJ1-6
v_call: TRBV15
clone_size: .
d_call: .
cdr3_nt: TGTGCCACCAGCAGAGATGACGGGACCCTCCACTTT
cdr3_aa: CATSRDDGTLHF

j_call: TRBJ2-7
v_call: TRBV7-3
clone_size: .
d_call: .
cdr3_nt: TGTGCCAGCAGCTTCGTGGCGGGCGAGCAGTACTTC
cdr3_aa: CASSFVAGEQYF

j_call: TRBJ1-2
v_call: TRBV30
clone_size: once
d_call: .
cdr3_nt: TGTGCCTGCAAGGGCAGGGGCATCTATGGCTACACCTTC
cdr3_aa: CACKGRGIYGYTF

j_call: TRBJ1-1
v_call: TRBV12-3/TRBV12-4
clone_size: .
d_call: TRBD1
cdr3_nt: TGTGCCAGCGGGACCGGGACAGGGATTGAAGCTTTCTTT
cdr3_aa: CASGTGTGIEAFF